Listed below are T cell receptor beta chains from one sample, sequenced in a study of blood T cell repertoires in COVID-19. TCRdb's copy holds only in-frame clones and misses some; the assay was immunoSEQ multiplex PCR. This table holds 130,000 to 150,000 clones, roughly nine tenths found once. The sequenced sample consisted of peripheral blood. These receptors originate from an older woman with active COVID-19. Each CDR3 is given with its conserved first and last residue. D genes are given only for firm matches. A clone size is listed for some rows: how often the clone was seen (once, few, many), or a class if it is expanded.

CDR3nt: TGTGCCAGCTCAGGGCCTCGGACAGGGAGCTTACCCTCTGGAAACACCATATATTTT; CDR3aa: CASSGPRTGSLPSGNTIYF; v_gene: TRBV18; abundance: .; d_gene: TRBD1; j_gene: TRBJ1-3
CDR3nt: TGTGCCAGCAGCTTAGGCTTAAGCGGGAGTAAAGAGTTCTTC; CDR3aa: CASSLGLSGSKEFF; v_gene: TRBV7-6; abundance: once; d_gene: TRBD2; j_gene: TRBJ2-1
CDR3nt: TGCAGCGTTGAAGTCGGCAGGAACTATGGCTACACCTTC; CDR3aa: CSVEVGRNYGYTF; v_gene: TRBV29-1; abundance: .; d_gene: .; j_gene: TRBJ1-2
CDR3nt: TGTGCCAGCAGCTTACTAGGACTAGCGGGAGAGGCGTCCTACGAGCAGTACTTC; CDR3aa: CASSLLGLAGEASYEQYF; v_gene: TRBV7-3; abundance: few; d_gene: TRBD2; j_gene: TRBJ2-7
CDR3nt: TGTGCCAGCAGCCCTTGGGACAGCGAAGCTTTCTTT; CDR3aa: CASSPWDSEAFF; v_gene: TRBV7-2; abundance: .; d_gene: TRBD1; j_gene: TRBJ1-1
CDR3nt: TGTGCCAGCAGTCGCGCCGGGACAGGGGGCGACACGCAGTATTTT; CDR3aa: CASSRAGTGGDTQYF; v_gene: TRBV28; abundance: .; d_gene: TRBD1; j_gene: TRBJ2-3
CDR3nt: TGTGCCAGCAGCTTAGGGCAGTTCCCGAATACGCAGTATTTT; CDR3aa: CASSLGQFPNTQYF; v_gene: TRBV7-2; abundance: once; d_gene: .; j_gene: TRBJ2-3
CDR3nt: TGTGCCAGTAGTATAGATCGCCACGCGCGGTACTTC; CDR3aa: CASSIDRHARYF; v_gene: TRBV19; abundance: .; d_gene: .; j_gene: TRBJ2-7
CDR3nt: TGTGCCAGCAGCGTAGTGGGCGGGAGTAACACAGATACGCAGTATTTT; CDR3aa: CASSVVGGSNTDTQYF; v_gene: TRBV9; abundance: once; d_gene: TRBD2; j_gene: TRBJ2-3
CDR3nt: TGTGCCAGCAGCCTAGCGGGAGGGGGCCAAGAGACCCAGTACTTC; CDR3aa: CASSLAGGGQETQYF; v_gene: TRBV7-6; abundance: .; d_gene: TRBD2; j_gene: TRBJ2-5
CDR3nt: TGTGCCAGCAGCTTAGAGGGACAGGCCTATGGCTACACCTTC; CDR3aa: CASSLEGQAYGYTF; v_gene: TRBV7-9; abundance: .; d_gene: TRBD1; j_gene: TRBJ1-2
CDR3nt: TGTGCCAGCAGTTTATGGTCAGGGGGAGACGGAAACACCATATATTTT; CDR3aa: CASSLWSGGDGNTIYF; v_gene: TRBV28; abundance: once; d_gene: TRBD1; j_gene: TRBJ1-3
CDR3nt: TGTGCCAGCAGCCCCCCTACCGGGACAGGGGACCGCTATGGCTACACCTTC; CDR3aa: CASSPPTGTGDRYGYTF; v_gene: TRBV5-4; abundance: few; d_gene: TRBD1; j_gene: TRBJ1-2
CDR3nt: TGTGCCAGCAGGAAGACAGGGGGCAGTCAGCCCCAGCATTTT; CDR3aa: CASRKTGGSQPQHF; v_gene: TRBV4-2; abundance: .; d_gene: TRBD1; j_gene: TRBJ1-5
CDR3nt: TGTGCCAGCAGTTACTCCCGACTCCTAGCCAAAAACATTCAGTACTTC; CDR3aa: CASSYSRLLAKNIQYF; v_gene: TRBV6-2/TRBV6-3; abundance: .; d_gene: .; j_gene: TRBJ2-4
CDR3nt: TGTGCCAGCAGCTTGTGGGCAGGGAATGGCTACACCTTC; CDR3aa: CASSLWAGNGYTF; v_gene: TRBV5-5; abundance: .; d_gene: .; j_gene: TRBJ1-2
CDR3nt: TGCGCCAGCAGCCAAACCCGAGGTTATTACTATGAGCAGTTCTTC; CDR3aa: CASSQTRGYYYEQFF; v_gene: TRBV4-3; abundance: .; d_gene: .; j_gene: TRBJ2-1
CDR3nt: TGTGCCAGCAGCTTAGAGCCCAGCAATCAGCCCCAGCATTTT; CDR3aa: CASSLEPSNQPQHF; v_gene: TRBV5-4; abundance: .; d_gene: .; j_gene: TRBJ1-5
CDR3nt: TGTGCCAGCAGCCAAGATCCCCTCTACGAGCAGTACTTC; CDR3aa: CASSQDPLYEQYF; v_gene: TRBV3-1/TRBV3-2; abundance: .; d_gene: .; j_gene: TRBJ2-7
CDR3nt: TGTGCCATCAGTGAACAGACCTACGAGCAGTACTTC; CDR3aa: CAISEQTYEQYF; v_gene: TRBV10-3; abundance: .; d_gene: .; j_gene: TRBJ2-7
CDR3nt: TGTGCCAGCAGCCCCCTAGCGGGAGGAAACTCCTACGAGCAGTACTTC; CDR3aa: CASSPLAGGNSYEQYF; v_gene: TRBV11-2; abundance: .; d_gene: TRBD2; j_gene: TRBJ2-7
CDR3nt: TGTGCCAGCGCACCTCGACAGGGTAACTATGGCTACACCTTC; CDR3aa: CASAPRQGNYGYTF; v_gene: TRBV27; abundance: once; d_gene: TRBD1; j_gene: TRBJ1-2
CDR3nt: TGTGCCACCAGCAGCCACAATCAGCCCCAGCATTTT; CDR3aa: CATSSHNQPQHF; v_gene: TRBV15; abundance: .; d_gene: .; j_gene: TRBJ1-5
CDR3nt: TGCGCCAGCAGTGAGTTGGGGGTTGGCGGGGCAGATACGCAGTATTTT; CDR3aa: CASSELGVGGADTQYF; v_gene: TRBV10-2; abundance: .; d_gene: .; j_gene: TRBJ2-3
CDR3nt: TGTGCCAGCAGTTACTCGGCAGTCAATGAGCAGTTCTTC; CDR3aa: CASSYSAVNEQFF; v_gene: TRBV6-2/TRBV6-3; abundance: .; d_gene: .; j_gene: TRBJ2-1
CDR3nt: TGTGCCAGCAGCCAAGATAACAATGAGCAGTTCTTC; CDR3aa: CASSQDNNEQFF; v_gene: TRBV4-2; abundance: .; d_gene: .; j_gene: TRBJ2-1
CDR3nt: TGTGCCAGCAGCTTTGGCGGCCTTGGGAATTCACCCCTCCACTTT; CDR3aa: CASSFGGLGNSPLHF; v_gene: TRBV7-8; abundance: few; d_gene: .; j_gene: TRBJ1-6
CDR3nt: TGTGCCAGCAGCTCCATGGGACTAGCGGGAATCAATGAGCAGTTCTTC; CDR3aa: CASSSMGLAGINEQFF; v_gene: TRBV5-6; abundance: .; d_gene: TRBD2; j_gene: TRBJ2-1
CDR3nt: TGTGCCAGCAGTTACTTGCGGGAGGTTCCCTACGAGCAGTACTTC; CDR3aa: CASSYLREVPYEQYF; v_gene: TRBV6-2/TRBV6-3; abundance: few; d_gene: TRBD2; j_gene: TRBJ2-7
CDR3nt: TGTGCCAGCAGGACCGGGACAGGCTTAACCAATGAGCAGTTCTTC; CDR3aa: CASRTGTGLTNEQFF; v_gene: TRBV6-5; abundance: .; d_gene: TRBD1; j_gene: TRBJ2-1
CDR3nt: TGTGCCAGCAGCTTAGACCGTAGGCAGGGGGCCCCCCTTAGCAATCAGCCCCAGCATTTT; CDR3aa: CASSLDRRQGAPLSNQPQHF; v_gene: TRBV7-8; abundance: .; d_gene: TRBD1; j_gene: TRBJ1-5
CDR3nt: TGTGCCACCAGTGATCCCCGACTAGCGGAAGAGACCCAGTACTTC; CDR3aa: CATSDPRLAEETQYF; v_gene: TRBV24-1; abundance: .; d_gene: TRBD2; j_gene: TRBJ2-5
CDR3nt: TGTGCCAGCAGCCAGGGGGGACAGGTCTTTTACAATGAGCAGTTCTTC; CDR3aa: CASSQGGQVFYNEQFF; v_gene: TRBV3-1/TRBV3-2; abundance: .; d_gene: TRBD1; j_gene: TRBJ2-1
CDR3nt: TGTGCCAGCTCCCAGGGGTTATCCTACGAGCAGTACTTC; CDR3aa: CASSQGLSYEQYF; v_gene: TRBV6-5; abundance: .; d_gene: .; j_gene: TRBJ2-7
CDR3nt: TGTGCCTGGAGGGAACAGGGGGCTGGCAATCAGCCCCAGCATTTT; CDR3aa: CAWREQGAGNQPQHF; v_gene: TRBV30; abundance: .; d_gene: TRBD1; j_gene: TRBJ1-5
CDR3nt: TGTGCCAGCAGCTCGGACTCCTTTGGGTTAAAGCAGTACTTC; CDR3aa: CASSSDSFGLKQYF; v_gene: TRBV7-2; abundance: .; d_gene: .; j_gene: TRBJ2-7
CDR3nt: TGTGCCACCAGCGGGACAGCTCAAGAGACCCAGTACTTC; CDR3aa: CATSGTAQETQYF; v_gene: TRBV15; abundance: once; d_gene: TRBD1; j_gene: TRBJ2-5
CDR3nt: TGTGCCAGTAGTACGGGGACAGGGGGCTATGGCTACACCTTC; CDR3aa: CASSTGTGGYGYTF; v_gene: TRBV19; abundance: .; d_gene: TRBD1; j_gene: TRBJ1-2
CDR3nt: TGTGCCAGCAGCCGCCAGGACAGAGTGCACCAGCCCCAGCATTTT; CDR3aa: CASSRQDRVHQPQHF; v_gene: TRBV28; abundance: .; d_gene: .; j_gene: TRBJ1-5